Listed below are T cell receptor beta chains from one sample, sequenced in a study of Ad26.COV2.S vaccination and SARS-CoV-2 variants. Using immunoSEQ multiplex PCR, the repertoire was profiled, and TCRdb retains in-frame clones only, with some absent. The table has around 270,000 clones, 87% seen once. Specimen: peripheral blood, collected in a trial of Ad26.COV2.S vaccine versus placebo. The receptor set was obtained from a person between 18 and 65 years old who received the Ad26.COV2.S COVID-19 vaccine or a placebo. The CDR3 runs from the conserved cysteine through the conserved F or W. A D gene is named only where the DNA matches it firmly. Rows give clone size only sometimes, using once, few, many, or a class for an expanded clone.

TRBV16	NA	TRBJ1-4	NA	CASSQLGGANEKLFF	TGTGCCAGCAGCCAATTGGGCGGAGCTAATGAAAAACTGTTTTTT
TRBV7-3	NA	TRBJ2-5	NA	CASSLTVQETQYF	TGTGCCAGCAGCTTGACAGTCCAAGAGACCCAGTACTTC
TRBV6-2/TRBV6-3	few	TRBJ2-3	TRBD2	CASSPVRAGGRATQYF	TGTGCCAGCAGCCCGGTTAGAGCGGGGGGGCGGGCTACGCAGTATTTT
TRBV2	NA	TRBJ1-2	TRBD1	CASSAGTGFGGYTF	TGTGCCAGCAGCGCCGGGACAGGGTTTGGTGGCTACACCTTC
TRBV30	NA	TRBJ2-1	NA	CAWSLVGYEQFF	TGTGCCTGGAGTTTAGTAGGGTATGAGCAGTTCTTC
TRBV18	NA	TRBJ2-7	NA	CASSLNPGAPTNEQYF	TGTGCCAGCTCCCTCAACCCGGGGGCTCCTACTAACGAGCAGTACTTC
TRBV30	NA	TRBJ2-5	NA	CAWGSSDFLGTQYF	TGTGCCTGGGGTAGTTCGGACTTCCTCGGGACCCAGTACTTC
TRBV19	NA	TRBJ2-7	TRBD1	CASSRGQGGPYEQYF	TGTGCCAGTAGTAGGGGACAGGGGGGCCCCTACGAGCAGTACTTC
TRBV7-9	NA	TRBJ1-5	NA	CASSLALNQPQHF	TGTGCCAGCAGCTTAGCGTTAAATCAGCCCCAGCATTTT
TRBV5-1	NA	TRBJ2-5	NA	CASSWATAVYEETQYF	TGCGCCAGCAGCTGGGCGACAGCCGTTTATGAAGAGACCCAGTACTTC
TRBV9	NA	TRBJ2-5	NA	CASMGGEETQYF	TGTGCCAGCATGGGTGGCGAAGAGACCCAGTACTTC
TRBV30	NA	TRBJ1-2	NA	CAWAPGGRTYGYTF	TGTGCCTGGGCCCCGGGGGGTCGAACCTATGGCTACACCTTC
TRBV7-6	NA	TRBJ1-5	TRBD1	CASSLEQGRPNQPQHF	TGTGCCAGCAGCTTAGAACAGGGGCGCCCCAATCAGCCCCAGCATTTT
TRBV6-2/TRBV6-3	NA	TRBJ1-5	NA	CASSVQGFNQPQHF	TGTGCCAGCAGTGTACAGGGCTTTAATCAGCCCCAGCATTTT
TRBV5-1	NA	TRBJ2-2	TRBD2	CASSLATSGSLDTGELFF	TGCGCCAGCAGCTTGGCAACGAGCGGGAGCCTGGACACCGGGGAGCTGTTTTTT
TRBV29-1	once	TRBJ2-5	TRBD2	CSVARTSGSSETQYF	TGCAGCGTCGCTCGGACTAGCGGGAGTTCAGAGACCCAGTACTTC
TRBV5-1	NA	TRBJ1-3	NA	CASSLDGANTIYF	TGCGCCAGCAGCTTGGATGGGGCGAACACCATATATTTT
TRBV5-1	NA	TRBJ1-1	NA	CASSLPSPSEAFF	TGCGCCAGCAGCCTACCAAGCCCTTCTGAAGCTTTCTTT
TRBV21-1	NA	TRBJ2-7	NA	CASSKARAIADYEQYF	TGTGCTAGCAGCAAAGCGAGGGCCATCGCCGACTACGAGCAGTACTTC
TRBV30	NA	TRBJ2-6	NA	CAWSALESGANVLTF	TGTGCCTGGAGTGCACTGGAGTCTGGGGCCAACGTCCTGACTTTC
TRBV6-2/TRBV6-3	NA	TRBJ2-2	NA	CASIPTSPGQGGIGTGELFF	TGTGCCAGCATCCCTACTTCCCCTGGGCAGGGGGGCATTGGCACCGGGGAGCTGTTTTTT
TRBV9	NA	TRBJ1-6	NA	CASTPGQRNSPLHF	TGTGCCAGCACCCCAGGACAGAGGAATTCACCCCTCCACTTT
TRBV7-9	NA	TRBJ2-5	NA	CASSSRTIQETQYF	TGTGCCAGCAGCTCGAGGACGATTCAAGAGACCCAGTACTTC
TRBV24-1	few	TRBJ2-3	TRBD1	CATSGGQGITDTQYF	TGTGCCACCAGTGGGGGACAGGGAATCACAGATACGCAGTATTTT
TRBV27	NA	TRBJ2-5	NA	CASSTRYGETQYF	TGTGCCAGCAGTACCCGCTATGGAGAGACCCAGTACTTC
TRBV2	NA	TRBJ2-5	TRBD2	CASRGILAGAVETQYF	TGTGCCAGCAGGGGCATACTAGCGGGGGCCGTGGAGACCCAGTACTTC
TRBV4-2	few	TRBJ2-2	NA	CASSPPSETGELFF	TGTGCCAGCAGCCCGCCATCAGAGACCGGGGAGCTGTTTTTT
TRBV3-1/TRBV3-2	NA	TRBJ1-5	NA	CASSQEGRSNQPQHF	TGTGCCAGCAGCCAAGAAGGGCGGAGCAATCAGCCCCAGCATTTT
TRBV18	NA	TRBJ1-6	TRBD1	CASSPGTDNSPLHF	TGTGCCAGCTCACCAGGGACAGATAATTCACCCCTCCACTTT
TRBV4-3	NA	TRBJ2-2	TRBD2	CASRPRLAGSTGELFF	TGCGCCAGCAGACCCAGACTAGCGGGATCCACCGGGGAGCTGTTTTTT
TRBV20-1	NA	TRBJ1-2	NA	CSASHPSLSGYTF	TGCAGTGCTAGTCATCCCAGCCTATCTGGCTACACCTTC
TRBV5-6	NA	TRBJ1-1	NA	CASSWEQRTEAFF	TGTGCCAGCAGCTGGGAGCAGCGCACTGAAGCTTTCTTT
TRBV2	NA	TRBJ2-1	TRBD2	CASMRLAPDEQFF	TGTGCCAGCATGCGACTAGCACCCGATGAGCAGTTCTTC
TRBV19	NA	TRBJ1-4	NA	CASKGPNNEKLFF	TGTGCCAGTAAAGGCCCAAACAATGAAAAACTGTTTTTT
TRBV11-2	NA	TRBJ2-5	TRBD2	CASSPHRGLASETQYF	TGTGCCAGCAGCCCTCACCGGGGACTAGCTTCGGAGACCCAGTACTTC
TRBV25-1	NA	TRBJ2-5	NA	CASSKKGGGETQYF	TGTGCCAGCAGTAAAAAGGGAGGAGGAGAGACCCAGTACTTC
TRBV7-6	NA	TRBJ2-3	NA	CASSLGGTDTQYF	TGTGCCAGCAGCTTAGGGGGAACGGATACGCAGTATTTT
TRBV6-5	NA	TRBJ1-6	NA	CASSYEQGLNSPLHF	TGTGCCAGCAGTTACGAGCAGGGACTCAATTCACCCCTCCACTTT
TRBV6-2/TRBV6-3	NA	TRBJ1-6	TRBD1	CASSYSMAGGFLHF	TGTGCCAGCAGTTACTCGATGGCAGGGGGCTTCCTCCACTTT
TRBV13	once	TRBJ2-3	NA	CASSLGRSGRTDTQYF	TGTGCCAGCAGCTTAGGACGGAGCGGACGCACAGATACGCAGTATTTT
TRBV6-6	NA	TRBJ1-3	NA	CASSYSSYSGNTIYF	TGTGCCAGCAGTTACTCGTCTTATTCTGGAAACACCATATATTTT
TRBV18	NA	TRBJ1-5	TRBD1	CASSSDRVGNQPQHF	TGTGCCAGCTCCTCAGACAGGGTAGGGAATCAGCCCCAGCATTTT
TRBV9	NA	TRBJ1-3	NA	CASSVDPGRGSGNTIYF	TGTGCCAGCAGCGTAGATCCCGGCAGGGGCTCTGGAAACACCATATATTTT
TRBV4-3	NA	TRBJ1-2	NA	CASSQDEGVAYGYTF	TGCGCCAGCAGCCAAGATGAAGGGGTGGCCTATGGCTACACCTTC
TRBV7-9	NA	TRBJ1-5	NA	CASSTSSSQAYSNQPQHF	TGTGCCAGCAGCACCAGTAGCTCACAGGCGTATAGCAATCAGCCCCAGCATTTT
TRBV7-2	NA	TRBJ2-5	NA	CASSGRQGGLGETQYF	TGTGCCAGCAGCGGAAGACAGGGAGGGTTGGGGGAGACCCAGTACTTC
TRBV6-5	NA	TRBJ1-5	TRBD1	CASMQGVNQPQHF	TGTGCCAGCATGCAGGGGGTAAATCAGCCCCAGCATTTT
TRBV10-1	NA	TRBJ2-7	NA	CASSPDREAYEQYF	TGCGCCAGCAGCCCCGACAGGGAGGCCTACGAGCAGTACTTC
TRBV12-3/TRBV12-4	NA	TRBJ1-1	NA	CASSFYLGPEAFF	TGTGCCAGCAGTTTTTACCTAGGGCCTGAAGCTTTCTTT
TRBV28	NA	TRBJ1-5	NA	CASSFTGNQPQHF	TGTGCCAGCAGTTTTACGGGGAATCAGCCCCAGCATTTT
TRBV15	NA	TRBJ2-1	NA	CATSSRKGGNEQFF	TGTGCCACCAGCAGCCGGAAGGGCGGCAATGAGCAGTTCTTC